This TCR beta chain emerged from a study of T cells in Graves' hyperthyroidism and ophthalmopathy. This clonotype was counted ten times or more. Amplified TCR beta CDR3 regions derived from RNA transcripts. When the TCR CDR3 underwent first-round RT-PCR, the HTBI primer set was used. Using its own MiXCR run on the multiplex PCR reads, TCRdb lists one record per CDR3 protein. The sample lists about 740,000 distinct CDR3 sequences, less than 15% occurring once. The CDR3 runs 13 residues. Looked up from germline, CDR1 is MNHEY and CDR2 is SVGEGT. Trimming cost V 6 bases and J 6 bases; bases outside gene matches: 7.

The TCR comes from a woman in her late teens or twenties with Graves' hyperthyroidism. The chain links TRBV6-2 or TRBV6-3 to TRBJ1-1, with 7 bases fitting TRBD1. Sequenced: blood. CDR3 DNA sequence: TGTGCCAGCAGCCACAGGGGAGTACCTGAAGCTTTCTTT. Protein sequence: CASSHRGVPEAFF.